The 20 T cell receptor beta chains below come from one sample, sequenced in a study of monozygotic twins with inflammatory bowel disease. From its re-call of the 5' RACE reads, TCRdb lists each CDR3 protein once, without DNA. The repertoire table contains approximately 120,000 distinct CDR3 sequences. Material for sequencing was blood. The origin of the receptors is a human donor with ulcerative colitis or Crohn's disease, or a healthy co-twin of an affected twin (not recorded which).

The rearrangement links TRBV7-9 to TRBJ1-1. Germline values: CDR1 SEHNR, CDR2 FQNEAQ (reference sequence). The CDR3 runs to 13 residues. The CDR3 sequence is CASRVDGGLEAFF.

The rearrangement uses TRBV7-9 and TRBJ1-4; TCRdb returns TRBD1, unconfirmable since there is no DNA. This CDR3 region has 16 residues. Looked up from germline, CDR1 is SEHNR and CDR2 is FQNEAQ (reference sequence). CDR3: CASSLVPGQTNEKLFF.

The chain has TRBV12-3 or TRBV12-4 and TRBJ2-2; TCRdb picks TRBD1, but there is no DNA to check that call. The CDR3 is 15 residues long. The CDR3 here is CASRPAWGNTGELFF.

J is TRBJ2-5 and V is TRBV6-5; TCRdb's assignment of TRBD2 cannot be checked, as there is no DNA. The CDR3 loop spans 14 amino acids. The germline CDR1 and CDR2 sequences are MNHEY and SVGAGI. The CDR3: CASSYSSLAETQYF.

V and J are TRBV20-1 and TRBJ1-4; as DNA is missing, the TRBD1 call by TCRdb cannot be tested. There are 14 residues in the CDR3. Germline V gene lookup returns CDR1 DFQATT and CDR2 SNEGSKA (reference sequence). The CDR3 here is CSARPSREYEKLFF.

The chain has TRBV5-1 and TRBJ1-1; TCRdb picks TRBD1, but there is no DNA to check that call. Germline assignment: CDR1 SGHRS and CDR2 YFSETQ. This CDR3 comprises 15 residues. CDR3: CASSWGTDQNTEAFF.

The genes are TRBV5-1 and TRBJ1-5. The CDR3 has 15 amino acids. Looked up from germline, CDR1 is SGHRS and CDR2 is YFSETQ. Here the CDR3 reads CASSLGPGLNQPQHF.

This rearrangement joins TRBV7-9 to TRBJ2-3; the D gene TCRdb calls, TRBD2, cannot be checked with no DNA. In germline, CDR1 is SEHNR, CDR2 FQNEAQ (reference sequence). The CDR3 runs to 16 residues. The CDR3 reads CASSFTSGIGGDTQYF.

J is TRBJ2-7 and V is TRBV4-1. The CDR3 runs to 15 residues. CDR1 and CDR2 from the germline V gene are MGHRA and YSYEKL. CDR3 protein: CASSQWAGGSYEQYF.

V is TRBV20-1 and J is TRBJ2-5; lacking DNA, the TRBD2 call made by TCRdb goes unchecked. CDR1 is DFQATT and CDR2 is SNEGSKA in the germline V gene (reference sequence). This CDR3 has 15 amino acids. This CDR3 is CSARGSAGGRETQYF.

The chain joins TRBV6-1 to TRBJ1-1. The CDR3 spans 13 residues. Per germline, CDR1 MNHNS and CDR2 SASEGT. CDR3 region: CASTFTLNTEAFF.

CDR3 sequence: CASSLTGPEETQYF. The V call is TRBV5-1, the J call TRBJ2-5; the D gene TCRdb calls, TRBD2, cannot be checked with no DNA. Germline V gene data show CDR1 as SGHRS and CDR2 as YFSETQ. The CDR3 sequence is 14 residues long.

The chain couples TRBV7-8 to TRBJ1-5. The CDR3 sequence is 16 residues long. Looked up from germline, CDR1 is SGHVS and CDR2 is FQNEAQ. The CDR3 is CASSHVGGGYNQPQHF.

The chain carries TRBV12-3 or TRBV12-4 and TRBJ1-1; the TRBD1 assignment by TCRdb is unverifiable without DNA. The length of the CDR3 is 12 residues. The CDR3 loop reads CASSRPRGEAFF.

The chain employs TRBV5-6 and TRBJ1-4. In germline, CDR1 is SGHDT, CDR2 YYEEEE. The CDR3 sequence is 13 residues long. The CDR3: CASSWDKDEKLFF.

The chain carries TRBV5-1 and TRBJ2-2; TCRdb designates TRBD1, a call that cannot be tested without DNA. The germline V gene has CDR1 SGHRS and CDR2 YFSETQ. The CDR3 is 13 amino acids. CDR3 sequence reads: CASSPPVEGELFF.

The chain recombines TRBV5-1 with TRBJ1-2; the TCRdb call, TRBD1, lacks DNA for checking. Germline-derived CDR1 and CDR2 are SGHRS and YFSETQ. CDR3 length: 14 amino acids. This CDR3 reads CASSLVPRTSGYTF.

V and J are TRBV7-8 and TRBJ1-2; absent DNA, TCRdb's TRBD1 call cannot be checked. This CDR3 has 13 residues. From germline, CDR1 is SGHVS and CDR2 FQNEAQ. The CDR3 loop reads CASTMTEFYGYTF.

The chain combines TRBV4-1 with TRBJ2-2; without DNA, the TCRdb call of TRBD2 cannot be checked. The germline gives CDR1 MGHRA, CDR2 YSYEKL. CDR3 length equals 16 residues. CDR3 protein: CASSPHAGVDTGELFF.

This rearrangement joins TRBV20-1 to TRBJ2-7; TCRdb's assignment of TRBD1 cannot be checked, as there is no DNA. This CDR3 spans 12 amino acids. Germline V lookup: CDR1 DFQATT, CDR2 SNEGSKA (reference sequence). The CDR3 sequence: CSATGQTYEQYF.